The 14 T cell receptor beta chains below come from one sample, sequenced in a study of OX40 agonist ivuxolimab in advanced cancers. Generated by immunoSEQ multiplex PCR, the TCRdb table keeps only in-frame clones and is missing some. Of 30,000 or so clones listed, roughly 91% were seen once; the top ten hold 9.4%. Sample: CD4+ or CD8+ T cells sorted from blood, taken in a trial of the OX40 agonist ivuxolimab. The receptors derive from an adult with an advanced solid tumor such as melanoma, head and neck, liver or kidney cancer.

This CDR3 reads CASSYGRLNEQYF. CDR3 nucleotides: TGTGCCAGCAGTTACGGCAGGTTGAACGAGCAGTACTTC. The V call is TRBV6-5, the J call TRBJ2-7; D uncertain. Per the germline V gene, CDR1 is MNHEY and CDR2 is SVGAGI. The V gene lost 2 bases and the J gene lost 5 bases, with 10 bases spanning the gap. The CDR3 loop spans 13 amino acids.

The genes are TRBV6-5 and TRBJ2-7, with 8 nucleotides matching TRBD1. The CDR3 is 14 residues long. Germline CDR1 reads MNHEY; CDR2 reads SVGAGI. V gave up 2 bases and J gave up 2 bases; unmatched junction bases: 2. CDR3: CASSYEQGAYEQYF. The CDR3 nucleotides read TGTGCCAGCAGTTACGAACAGGGGGCCTACGAGCAGTACTTC.

The CDR3 loop is CASSDPTGDFNEKLFF. DNA of the CDR3: TGTGCCAGCAGTGACCCGACAGGGGACTTTAATGAAAAACTGTTTTTT. This chain uses TRBV2 with TRBJ1-4, with 8 nucleotides matching TRBD1. The CDR3 extends over 16 amino acids. From germline, CDR1 is SNHLY and CDR2 FYNNEI. Trimming at V came to 3 bases and at J to 4 bases, leaving 7 bases not matched to a gene.

The chain uses TRBV6-5 and TRBJ2-1, with 9 bases identical to TRBD1. The CDR3 loop spans 14 amino acids. V dropped 6 bases and J dropped 6; count of bases not matched to a gene: 6. Per the germline V gene, CDR1 is MNHEY and CDR2 is SVGAGI. CDR3 protein: CASSGQGTSNEQFF. As DNA, the CDR3 is TGTGCCAGCAGCGGACAGGGGACTTCCAATGAGCAGTTCTTC.

The chain combines TRBV6-1 with TRBJ2-7; D is unclear. Per germline, CDR1 MNHNS and CDR2 SASEGT. There are 14 residues in the CDR3. V was pared by 1 base and J by 0 bases, with 7 bases between. CDR3 protein: CASSEGPLSYEQYF. The DNA for the CDR3 is TGTGCCAGCAGTGAAGGCCCCCTCTCCTACGAGCAGTACTTC.

The chain recombines TRBV5-5 with TRBJ2-7; D gene uncertain. Trimming stripped 3 bases from V and 4 bases from J, with 5 bases between. The length of the CDR3 is 11 residues. Germline CDR1 is SGHKS and CDR2 is YYEKEE (reference sequence). For the CDR3, the DNA is TGTGCCAGCAGCTCCCGGTACGAGCAGTACTTC. Translation gives CASSSRYEQYF.

This chain joins TRBV6-1 and TRBJ2-7, with 7 bases lining up with TRBD2. CDR3 length equals 14 residues. V lost 10 bases and J lost 3; bases outside the gene matches: 12. The V gene's germline CDR1 is MNHNS and CDR2 SASEGT. CDR3 loop: CATAGLAVYYEQYF. The CDR3 nucleotides are TGTGCCACCGCAGGGCTAGCGGTATACTACGAGCAGTACTTC.

The V call is TRBV27, the J call TRBJ2-7, with D perhaps matching TRBD1 or TRBD2 (5 bases each). Trimming stripped 4 bases from V and 2 bases from J, with 15 bases between. The CDR3 totals 15 residues. Looked up from germline, CDR1 is MNHEY and CDR2 is SMNVEV (reference sequence). The CDR3 loop reads CASSSGPGITYEQYF. For the CDR3, the DNA is TGTGCCAGCAGTTCGGGGCCAGGGATAACCTACGAGCAGTACTTC.

The chain has TRBV5-4 and TRBJ2-2; D ambiguous. The germline V gene encodes CDR1 SGHNT and CDR2 YYREEE (reference sequence). There are 15 residues in the CDR3. Trimming shortened V by 4 bases and J by 1 base, and 11 bases separated the two germline ends. CDR3 coding DNA: TGTGCCAGCAGCCGCCGAGGAGAGAACACCGGGGAGCTGTTTTTT. It encodes CASSRRGENTGELFF.

This clone was counted between two and nine times. The rearrangement joins TRBV19 to TRBJ1-5; weak D call: TRBD1 (6 bases). Trimming shortened V by 7 bases and J by 3 bases, and 19 bases separated the two germline ends. Germline V gene sequence: CDR1 LNHDA, CDR2 SQIVND (reference sequence). The CDR3 covers 16 residues. Here the CDR3 DNA reads TGTGCCAGTAAGGGGGTCGACAGAACCGACAATCAGCCCCAGCATTTT. It encodes CASKGVDRTDNQPQHF.

The chain is built from TRBV9 and TRBJ2-7; 7 bases line up with TRBD2. The V gene end was trimmed by 0 bases and the J gene end by 4 bases; junction bases not matched to a gene: 4. The CDR3 has 14 amino acids. Germline V gene sequence: CDR1 SGDLS, CDR2 YYNGEE. This CDR3 is CASSVAGSGYEQYF. CDR3 DNA sequence: TGTGCCAGCAGCGTAGCCGGTAGCGGGTACGAGCAGTACTTC.

The chain couples TRBV13 to TRBJ1-6; the D is unclear. The CDR3 length is 12 residues. Germline CDR1 is PRHDT and CDR2 is FYEKMQ (reference sequence). Trimming pared 0 bases from V and 10 bases from J, leaving 4 bases between. CDR3 in amino acids: CASSLGGSPLHF. The DNA for the CDR3 is TGTGCCAGCAGCTTAGGTGGGTCACCCCTCCACTTT.

The chain joins TRBV6-6 to TRBJ1-2, with TRBD1 matching over 8 bases. The CDR3 covers 14 residues. Trimming cost V 5 bases and J 3 bases; bases outside gene matches: 5. Germline CDR1 reads MNHNY; CDR2 reads SVGAGI (reference sequence). The CDR3 protein is CASSVQGVDYGYTF. The CDR3 DNA is TGTGCCAGCAGTGTACAGGGGGTTGACTATGGCTACACCTTC.

J is TRBJ2-7 and V is TRBV7-9; D not certain. Trimming stripped 4 bases from V and 6 bases from J, with 7 bases between. The CDR3 covers 11 residues. Germline lookup yields CDR1 SEHNR and CDR2 FQNEAQ (reference sequence). The DNA of the CDR3 is TGTGCCAGCAGCTCCCGAGGCGAGCAGTACTTC. This gives the protein CASSSRGEQYF.